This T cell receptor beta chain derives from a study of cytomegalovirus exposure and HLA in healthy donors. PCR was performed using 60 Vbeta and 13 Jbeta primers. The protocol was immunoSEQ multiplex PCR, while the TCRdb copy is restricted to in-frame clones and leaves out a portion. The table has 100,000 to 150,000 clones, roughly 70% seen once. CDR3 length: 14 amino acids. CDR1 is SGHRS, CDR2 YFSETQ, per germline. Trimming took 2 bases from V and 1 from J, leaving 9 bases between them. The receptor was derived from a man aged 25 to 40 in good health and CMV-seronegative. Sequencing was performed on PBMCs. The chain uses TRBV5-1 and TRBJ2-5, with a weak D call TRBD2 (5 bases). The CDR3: CASSLTGIQETQYF. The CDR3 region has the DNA TGCGCCAGCAGCTTAACCGGGATCCAAGAGACCCAGTACTTC.